This T cell receptor (beta chain) was found in a study of T cells in Graves' hyperthyroidism and ophthalmopathy. As for the study in general: Initial diagnosis, before any treatment, was when peripheral blood was collected.

What was amplified from RNA transcripts were TCR beta CDR3 regions. HTBI primers drove first-round RT-PCR of the TCR CDR3. Via MiXCR, TCRdb re-called the multiplex PCR reads, giving one row per CDR3 protein. Of roughly 700,000 distinct CDR3 sequences listed, roughly a sixth were seen once; the top ten hold roughly a sixth. Germline CDR1 and CDR2: SNHLY and FYNNEI. V shed 4 bases, J shed 8 bases, and the junction held 8 bases outside the gene matches. CDR3 length equals 15 residues. V and J are TRBV2 and TRBJ1-4; 9 bases agree with TRBD1. The clonotype comes from a man aged 50 to 60 with Graves' hyperthyroidism. The sample taken for sequencing was blood. This CDR3 reads CASSGGQGKNEKLFF. CDR3 in DNA: TGTGCCAGCAGTGGGGGACAGGGTAAAAACGAAAAACTGTTTTTT.